The T cell receptor beta chain under discussion was sequenced for a study of identical twins. With 3 bases clipped from V and 3 bases from J, the junction kept 6 bases outside the gene matches. Germline loops: CDR1 DFQATT, CDR2 SNEGSKA (reference sequence). This CDR3 spans 14 amino acids. Concerning this clonotype: The antigen remains unidentified.

Points from the study as a whole: Out-of-frame alpha sequences common to twins were enriched for low generation probability.

TCRdb analysed the 5' RACE reads with MiXCR anew, one entry per CDR3 protein. Seen here are 600,000 to 850,000 distinct CDR3 sequences, 15% to 20% observed once, and the top ten hold roughly 13%. The sample was also reused in another study, on T cells expressing NK-cell markers. That investigation notes: Eight donors were sequenced, of whom seven were HCMV-seropositive, while the remaining one was HCMV-seronegative. Uncertainty persisted over the HCMV specificity of expanded NKG2C+ T cell clones.

The sequencing sample was made of PBMCs. The TCR originated in a young woman in good health. The chain uses TRBV20-1 and TRBJ1-1, with TRBD1 matching over 8 bases. Here the CDR3 reads CSASIRGLDTEAFF. The CDR3 DNA follows: TGCAGTGCTAGCATCAGGGGGCTCGACACTGAAGCTTTCTTT.